The rows below give T cell receptor beta chains drawn from one sample of a study. One entry per CDR3 protein results from TCRdb running MiXCR on the 5' RACE reads. The sample records around 55,000 distinct CDR3 sequences, under 25% being singletons. Material for sequencing was tumor-infiltrating Tregs sorted from the breast tumor. These receptors were taken from a female donor with breast cancer. The CDR3 runs from the conserved cysteine through the conserved F or W. Fields, in order: D gene, V gene, J gene, clone size, CDR3 DNA, CDR3 protein. A D gene is named only where the DNA matches it firmly. Clone size, where shown, is once, few, many, or a class for clones that have expanded.

NA	TRBV30	TRBJ2-3	few	TGTGCCTGGAGGGGGGGAGCGGCCACAGATACGCAGTATTTT	CAWRGGAATDTQYF
TRBD2	TRBV5-5	TRBJ2-3	NA	TGTGCCAGCAGCGCCCTGGGAGGGCCGGGCACAGATACGCAGTATTTT	CASSALGGPGTDTQYF
TRBD2	TRBV6-2/TRBV6-3	TRBJ2-3	NA	TGTGCCACCCCAACTAGCGGGACGGGGGTTGCGCAGTATTTT	CATPTSGTGVAQYF
NA	TRBV15	TRBJ1-5	many	TGTGCCACCAGCAGCCCCCCCCAGCCCCAGCATTTT	CATSSPPQPQHF
NA	TRBV6-5	TRBJ1-5	many	TGTGCCAGCAGTTACAGTAGGTACAGTAATCAGCCCCAGCATTTT	CASSYSRYSNQPQHF
TRBD1	TRBV5-6	TRBJ2-2	few	TGTGCCAGCAGCTTCCAGGGGGCCTTGACCGGGGAGCTGTTTTTT	CASSFQGALTGELFF
TRBD2	TRBV24-1	TRBJ2-5	NA	TGTGCCACCAGTGATATGACTAGCAGCCAAGAGACCCAGTACTTC	CATSDMTSSQETQYF
TRBD2	TRBV6-5	TRBJ2-1	many	TGTGCCAGCAGTTACTTTAGCGGGGGGGCCGCTGAGCAGTTCTTC	CASSYFSGGAAEQFF
NA	TRBV6-2/TRBV6-3	TRBJ2-3	NA	TGTGCCAGCAGTTATGTCGCGGCAGGGGTTGCAGATACGCAGTATTTT	CASSYVAAGVADTQYF
NA	TRBV15	TRBJ2-3	NA	TGTGCCACCAGCAGGACAAGCAGGGCCTACACAGATACGCAGTATTTT	CATSRTSRAYTDTQYF
TRBD1	TRBV6-1	TRBJ1-4	few	TGTGCCAGCAGTGAAGTGGACAGGTTTGATGAAAAACTGTTTTTT	CASSEVDRFDEKLFF
NA	TRBV6-6	TRBJ2-2	NA	TGTGCCAGCAGTTTCAGGGATAACGGGGAGCTGTTTTTT	CASSFRDNGELFF
NA	TRBV6-2/TRBV6-3	TRBJ2-1	NA	TGTGCCAGCACTCATCGTAGATACAATGAGCAGTTCTTC	CASTHRRYNEQFF
NA	TRBV7-2	TRBJ2-5	NA	TGTGCCAGCAGCTTTATTGGGGGAAGGGAGGAGACCCAGTACTTC	CASSFIGGREETQYF
TRBD2	TRBV5-1	TRBJ2-3	many	TGCGCCAGCAGAGGACTAGCGGGAGTAGCAGATACGCAGTATTTT	CASRGLAGVADTQYF
TRBD2	TRBV5-5	TRBJ2-1	many	TGTGCCAGCAGCTACACCTTTTCGGGGGAGGGATACAATGAGCAGTTCTTC	CASSYTFSGEGYNEQFF
TRBD1	TRBV6-6	TRBJ1-2	NA	TGTGCCAGCAGCCCCGGACAGGGGGCGCATGGCTACACCTTC	CASSPGQGAHGYTF
NA	TRBV20-1	TRBJ2-6	many	TGCAGTGCCACAGCTGGGGCCAACGTCCTGACTTTC	CSATAGANVLTF